A single sample gave rise to the 32 T cell receptor beta chains below, sequenced in a study of cytomegalovirus exposure and HLA in healthy donors. The PCR had 60 Vbeta and 13 Jbeta primers. Libraries were prepared by immunoSEQ multiplex PCR; TCRdb keeps only in-frame clonotypes and omits some of them. This sample yields roughly 100,000 clones, of which over 70% are seen a single time; around 3% belongs to the top ten. Sequencing was performed on PBMCs. Source of these receptors: a male donor in good health and CMV-seropositive.

This clone was seen a few times. J is TRBJ2-7 and V is TRBV2, with 9 bases matching TRBD1. In germline, CDR1 is SNHLY, CDR2 FYNNEI. The CDR3 is made up of 14 amino acids. The junction had 4 bases not matched to a gene; V was cut back by 5 bases and J by 2 bases. CDR3 loop: CASSRTGVAYEQYF. The CDR3 DNA sequence: TGTGCCAGCAGTCGGACAGGGGTGGCCTACGAGCAGTACTTC.

The genes are TRBV28 and TRBJ2-7; D possibly corresponds to TRBD1 (6 bases). Germline V gene lookup returns CDR1 MDHEN and CDR2 SYDVKM. The CDR3 is 14 amino acids. V dropped 6 bases and J dropped 4 bases, with 16 bases sitting between them. The CDR3 DNA follows: TGTGCCAGCAGGGGTACAGGGTCGGTTTACGAGCAGTACTTC. It codes for CASRGTGSVYEQYF.

As regards this clone: The junction departs from the called germline gene at one end, perhaps through a read error. CDR3 loop: CSSSLIGCVAKNIQYF. CDR3 in DNA: TGTTCCAGCAGCTTAATCGGGTGCGTAGCCAAAAACATTCAGTACTTC. This chain connects TRBV7-9 to TRBJ2-4; D is ambiguous. Germline V gene data show CDR1 as SEHNR and CDR2 as FQNEAQ (reference sequence). This CDR3 has 16 residues.

This sequence joins TRBV4-3 and TRBJ2-1; D may be TRBD2 (6 bases). The CDR3 is made up of 15 amino acids. Germline V gene sequence: CDR1 LGHNA, CDR2 YSLEER. Trimming took off 5 bases at V and 2 bases at J, with 13 bases between the two ends. The chain's CDR3 is CASSTVSGAYNEQFF. CDR3 bases: TGCGCCAGCAGCACGGTTAGCGGAGCCTACAATGAGCAGTTCTTC.

J is TRBJ2-3 and V is TRBV4-3, with 9 bases that match TRBD2. The CDR3 runs to 17 residues. In germline, CDR1 is LGHNA, CDR2 YSLEER. V was clipped by 1 base and J by 0 bases; unmatched bases: 5. The CDR3, as DNA: TGCGCCAGCAGCCAAGCCCTAGCGGGGATCAGCACAGATACGCAGTATTTT. Translating gives CASSQALAGISTDTQYF.

Here the CDR3 DNA reads TGTGCCAGTAGTATCGGTTCTAGCGGGGTCCAAGAGACCCAGTACTTC. It yields the protein CASSIGSSGVQETQYF. This chain links TRBV19 with TRBJ2-5, with TRBD2 matching over 9 bases. The CDR3 loop spans 16 amino acids. Unmatched junction bases numbered 6, after V lost 3 bases and J lost 1 base. Germline CDR1 LNHDA, CDR2 SQIVND (reference sequence).

The chain carries TRBV6-1 and TRBJ1-5, with D maybe TRBD1 (6 bases). The length of the CDR3 is 19 residues. The germline CDR1 and CDR2 sequences are MNHNS and SASEGT. V was shortened by 4 bases and J by 0 bases, with 22 bases between the two germline ends. CDR3 DNA sequence: TGTGCCAGCAGTGGCCTCTCGTTACAGGGTACCAATAGCAATCAGCCCCAGCATTTT. It translates to CASSGLSLQGTNSNQPQHF.

This clone appeared once. The chain carries TRBV7-9 and TRBJ2-7, with unresolved D. CDR1 SEHNR and CDR2 FQNEAQ come from the germline V gene (reference sequence). There are 15 residues in the CDR3. V shed 7 bases and J shed 0 bases, with 16 bases lying between them. The CDR3 is CASISVGGPSYEQYF. CDR3 bases: TGTGCCAGCATCTCTGTTGGTGGGCCCTCCTACGAGCAGTACTTC.

The V and J genes are TRBV6-6 and TRBJ1-2; 7 nucleotides line up with TRBD1. J lost 1 base, V lost 2 bases, and 4 bases had no gene match. Germline assignment: CDR1 MNHNY and CDR2 SVGAGI (reference sequence). This CDR3 contains 15 residues. The chain's CDR3 is CASSYAGQLNYGYTF. The CDR3 region has the DNA TGTGCCAGCAGTTACGCGGGACAGCTTAACTATGGCTACACCTTC.

This chain joins TRBV7-9 and TRBJ2-1, with 7 bases matching TRBD1. CDR3 length equals 16 residues. Germline CDR1 and CDR2: SEHNR and FQNEAQ (reference sequence). V trimming: 1 base; J trimming: 2 bases; junction bases outside the gene matches: 5. For the CDR3, the DNA is TGTGCCAGCAGCTTAGTTAGTACAGGGGCCTACAATGAGCAGTTCTTC. It specifies CASSLVSTGAYNEQFF.

This chain links TRBV6-5 with TRBJ2-7; tentative D call: TRBD2 (6 bases). The CDR3 sequence is 15 residues long. Germline V gives CDR1 MNHEY, CDR2 SVGAGI. Trimming pared 2 bases from V and 1 base from J, leaving 12 bases between. The CDR3 loop is CASSYGRDLSYEQYF. CDR3 DNA sequence: TGTGCCAGCAGTTACGGGCGGGACCTATCCTACGAGCAGTACTTC.

This chain links TRBV7-2 with TRBJ2-7, with D possibly TRBD1 on 7 matching bases. Germline V lookup: CDR1 SGHTA, CDR2 FQGNSA. This CDR3 region has 14 residues. V lost 5 bases, J lost 4 bases, and 15 bases lay in between. The CDR3 spells CASSSRSGGYEQYF. The CDR3 nucleotides read TGTGCCAGCAGCAGCAGATCAGGGGGGTACGAGCAGTACTTC. The full variable domain, its missing parts supplied by reference TRBV7-2 and TRBJ2-7, is GAGVSQSPSNKVTEKGKDVELRCDPISGHTALYWYRQSLGQGLEFLIYFQGNSAPDKSGLPSDRFSAERTGGSVSTLTIQRTQQEDSAVYLCASSSRSGGYEQYFGPGTRLTVT.

The table lists this clone with a few counts. V is TRBV2 and J is TRBJ1-1; 7 nucleotides align to TRBD1. The length of the CDR3 is 14 residues. Germline CDR1 is SNHLY and CDR2 is FYNNEI. Trimming took 7 bases from V and 9 from J; bases not matched to a gene: 14. CDR3 amino acids: CASTGGQTTIKAFF. The CDR3 DNA reads TGTGCCAGCACCGGGGGACAGACAACAATCAAAGCTTTCTTT.

V is TRBV4-1 and J is TRBJ2-3, with TRBD2 matching 7 bases. Germline V gene sequence: CDR1 MGHRA, CDR2 YSYEKL. V lost 2 bases and J lost 5; bases outside the gene matches: 7. This CDR3 comprises 15 residues. Here the CDR3 DNA reads TGCGCCAGCAGCCAATTCGGAGGCGGGGGAGATACGCAGTATTTT. This codes for CASSQFGGGGDTQYF.

This clone came up a few times. V usage is TRBV4-1 and J usage is TRBJ2-7; 9 bases map to TRBD1. Per the germline V gene, CDR1 is MGHRA and CDR2 is YSYEKL. This CDR3 region has 15 residues. V lost 1 base and J lost 4; bases outside the gene matches: 5. The CDR3 loop is CASSQAQGADYEQYF. Written as DNA, the CDR3 is TGCGCCAGCAGCCAAGCACAGGGGGCGGATTACGAGCAGTACTTC.

There are a few counts of this clone. This rearrangement joins TRBV6-5 to TRBJ1-4; 11 nucleotides align to TRBD1. The germline gives CDR1 MNHEY, CDR2 SVGAGI. The J segment lost 7 bases and the V segment lost 4 bases, leaving 8 bases of the junction unmatched. The CDR3 runs to 16 residues. The CDR3: CASSSNPDRGREKLFF. The CDR3 DNA is TGTGCCAGCAGTTCCAACCCGGACAGGGGGCGTGAAAAACTGTTTTTT.

This clone has just one count. The V and J genes are TRBV7-2 and TRBJ2-1, with TRBD2 matching 8 bases. Germline assignment: CDR1 SGHTA and CDR2 FQGNSA. After removal of 8 bases from V and 8 bases from J, the junction contained 8 bases not matched to a gene. This CDR3 is 13 amino acids long. The CDR3 DNA reads TGTGCCAGCCTAATCGGGGGGGCTTATGAGCAGTTCTTC. This translates into CASLIGGAYEQFF.

The V gene is TRBV5-1, the J gene TRBJ2-7; weak D call: TRBD2 (5 bases). V gave up 0 bases and J gave up 3 bases, with 10 bases separating them. The germline gives CDR1 SGHRS, CDR2 YFSETQ. This CDR3 contains 14 residues. CDR3 coding DNA: TGCGCCAGCAGCTTGGATCGCGGGTTCTACGAGCAGTACTTC. This translates into CASSLDRGFYEQYF.

The rearrangement uses TRBV7-2 and TRBJ1-1; tentative D call: TRBD1 (6 bases). The V end lost 1 base, the J end lost 4 bases, and 10 bases lay between the germline ends. The CDR3 loop spans 14 amino acids. From germline, CDR1 is SGHTA and CDR2 FQGNSA. CDR3 loop: CASSLGRGSTEAFF. DNA for the CDR3: TGTGCCAGCAGCTTAGGCAGGGGTAGCACTGAAGCTTTCTTT. The whole variable domain, filled in from reference TRBV7-2 and TRBJ1-1, reads GAGVSQSPSNKVTEKGKDVELRCDPISGHTALYWYRQSLGQGLEFLIYFQGNSAPDKSGLPSDRFSAERTGGSVSTLTIQRTQQEDSAVYLCASSLGRGSTEAFFGQGTRLTVV.

This clone was detected once. The chain uses TRBV28 and TRBJ2-1; 11 nucleotides agree with TRBD1. V gave up 7 bases and J gave up 4 bases; unmatched junction bases: 18. There are 19 residues in the CDR3. Germline assignment: CDR1 MDHEN and CDR2 SYDVKM. The CDR3 sequence is CASKPLGTGGSRGYNEQFF. In nucleotides, the CDR3 is TGTGCCAGCAAACCCCTCGGGACAGGGGGGAGTAGGGGGTACAATGAGCAGTTCTTC.

The chain recombines TRBV28 with TRBJ2-1; 8 nucleotides align to TRBD2. The CDR3 sequence is 15 residues long. Germline CDR1 MDHEN, CDR2 SYDVKM. Unmatched junction bases numbered 6, after V lost 5 bases and J lost 3 bases. CDR3 loop: CASSTAGAVYNEQFF. In DNA, the CDR3 is TGTGCCAGCAGTACAGCGGGAGCGGTCTACAATGAGCAGTTCTTC.

This clone was picked up a small number of times. The gene calls are TRBV23-1 and TRBJ2-7; weak D call: TRBD1 (8 bases). TRBV23-1 is filed as an ORF, its function uncertain. With 0 bases removed from V and 5 bases from J, the gap between germline ends came to 20 bases. The CDR3 contains 17 residues. In DNA form, the CDR3 reads TGCGCCAGCAGTCAATCGCGCGGGAGCAGGGGGCGGGACGAGCAGTACTTC. Residues: CASSQSRGSRGRDEQYF.

This clone was seen a handful of times. The genes are TRBV4-3 and TRBJ2-2; 12 bases line up with TRBD2. With V trimmed by 4 bases and J by 0 bases, 6 bases remained unmatched. Germline V gene data show CDR1 as LGHNA and CDR2 as YSLEER. CDR3 length: 18 residues. Written as DNA, the CDR3 is TGCGCCAGCAGCCTGGCACTAGCGGGAGGAACGAACACCGGGGAGCTGTTTTTT. It translates to CASSLALAGGTNTGELFF.

The CDR3: CAISRTGEDYGYTF. The CDR3, as DNA: TGTGCCATCAGTAGGACAGGGGAGGACTATGGCTACACCTTC. This chain joins TRBV10-3 and TRBJ1-2; 9 bases are shared with TRBD1. Germline trimming cut 5 bases from V and 3 bases from J; bases unmatched to any gene: 4. The V gene's germline CDR1 is ENHRY and CDR2 SYGVKD. CDR3 length: 14 amino acids.

The J gene is TRBJ1-1, the V gene TRBV10-3; D is unresolved. Germline assignment: CDR1 ENHRY and CDR2 SYGVKD. CDR3 length: 14 residues. V shed 4 bases and J shed 2 bases, with 11 bases lying between them. CDR3 nucleotides: TGTGCCATCAGTGTGGCTCAAAAAAACACTGAAGCTTTCTTT. This sequence encodes CAISVAQKNTEAFF.

In this sample, this clone turned up a few times. The chain carries TRBV5-1 and TRBJ2-7, with unresolved D. V was clipped by 4 bases and J by 3 bases, with 11 bases between them. Germline lookup yields CDR1 SGHRS and CDR2 YFSETQ. This CDR3 spans 13 amino acids. CDR3 sequence reads: CASSPLDRYEQYF. In DNA form, the CDR3 reads TGCGCCAGCAGCCCGCTAGACCGCTACGAGCAGTACTTC.

CDR3: CASSHRGSYEQYF. The CDR3 DNA reads as TGTGCCAGCAGCCACCGCGGGAGCTACGAGCAGTACTTC. The V gene is TRBV7-9, the J gene TRBJ2-7; 7 bases map to TRBD2. J was trimmed by 3 bases and V by 5 bases; bases with no gene match: 4. The germline CDR1 and CDR2 sequences are SEHNR and FQNEAQ (reference sequence). CDR3 size: 13 residues.

This chain links TRBV5-6 with TRBJ2-1; 8 bases match TRBD2. The CDR3 runs 15 residues. Trimming took 1 base from V and 5 from J; bases not matched to a gene: 5. CDR1 is SGHDT and CDR2 is YYEEEE in the germline V gene. The CDR3 DNA sequence: TGTGCCAGCAGCTTGATCGGGGGGGCCCACAATGAGCAGTTCTTC. Translated: CASSLIGGAHNEQFF.

The chain joins TRBV11-3 to TRBJ2-5, with 8 bases aligning to TRBD1. The CDR3 consists of 14 residues. V trimming: 5 bases; J trimming: 2 bases; junction bases outside the gene matches: 4. CDR1 is SGHNT and CDR2 is YENEEA in the germline V gene. The CDR3 DNA reads TGTGCCAGCAGCAGGACAGGGCCGCAAGAGACCCAGTACTTC. Translated: CASSRTGPQETQYF.

The rearrangement joins TRBV27 to TRBJ2-6, with 9 bases fitting TRBD1. Germline loops: CDR1 MNHEY, CDR2 SMNVEV (reference sequence). The CDR3 length is 18 residues. The trim removed 1 base at V and 3 bases at J, leaving 7 bases unmatched. In DNA form, the CDR3 reads TGTGCCAGCAGTTTATATTGGACAGGGGCGCGTGGGGCCAACGTCCTGACTTTC. Its translation is CASSLYWTGARGANVLTF.

The chain is built from TRBV5-4 and TRBJ1-2, with 8 bases aligning to TRBD1. The germline gives CDR1 SGHNT, CDR2 YYREEE (reference sequence). The CDR3 runs 18 residues. The trim removed 5 bases at V and 6 bases at J, leaving 21 bases unmatched. The CDR3 DNA follows: TGTGCCAGCAGTATGAATACAGGGGGAGGTTCGTCAGCGGATGGCTACACCTTC. Its protein is CASSMNTGGGSSADGYTF.

The V call is TRBV19, the J call TRBJ1-1, with TRBD1 matching 8 bases. Trimming cost V 7 bases and J 4 bases; bases outside gene matches: 14. Germline lookup yields CDR1 LNHDA and CDR2 SQIVND (reference sequence). The CDR3 is made up of 16 amino acids. CDR3 residues: CASNSPGQGGFTEAFF. In DNA, the CDR3 is TGTGCCAGTAATTCACCCGGACAGGGAGGGTTCACTGAAGCTTTCTTT.